Reported below is one T cell receptor beta chain. What it binds is not known. The length of the CDR3 is 15 residues. The germline gives CDR1 LGHNA, CDR2 YSLEER. The ends lost 7 bases at V and 1 base at J; junction bases unmatched: 7. Clones were read by immunoSEQ multiplex PCR, and TCRdb kept only the in-frame ones, dropping some. The sample contains about 170,000 clones, around nine tenths of which appear only once. This specimen belongs to a study of cytomegalovirus exposure and HLA in healthy donors. Overall study context: The same platform was used for the 90 to 150 validation repertoires as for the 666 first-cohort repertoires, as reported in a later analysis.

General study results and limits: High sensitivity and specificity were reportedly achieved when the classifier diagnosed cytomegalovirus status.

This TCR was sampled from a woman aged 18 to 35 in good health and CMV-seropositive. Material: PBMCs. The V gene is TRBV4-3, the J gene TRBJ2-4; 7 bases are a match to TRBD1. CDR3 in amino acids: CASIPGQFAKNIQYF. The CDR3 DNA follows: TGCGCCAGCATACCGGGACAGTTCGCCAAAAACATTCAGTACTTC.